Shown below are 20 T cell receptor beta chains from a single sample sequenced in a study of CXCR3-negative and CXCR3-positive naive CD8 T cells (dated by TCRdb to between 2018 and 2021). Sequencing was performed on a NextSeq 550. The Human TCR Profiling Kit (MiLaboratory) was used to prepare UMI-labeled 5' RACE TRB cDNA libraries. TCRdb reprocessed the reads and provides one entry for every CDR3 protein sequence; no DNA is given. The sample's clone listing holds 80,000 to 95,000 distinct CDR3 sequences. 1.6% of the sample lies in the top ten. Input material: naive CXCR3- CD8+ T cells from blood. The sample's cell subset or site label is to be understood as: CD45RO-CCR7+CD27+CD95- naive CD8+ T cells lacking CXCR3 (TNR3-). The receptors were gathered from a human donor in good health. Some clones in this sample may be carry-over from other donors' samples.

The chain has TRBV7-9 and TRBJ2-3; TCRdb picks TRBD1, but there is no DNA to check that call. There are 16 residues in the CDR3. Germline V CDR1 and CDR2: SEHNR, FQNEAQ (reference sequence). The CDR3 spells CASSLRSASFTDTQYF.

The rearrangement links TRBV9 to TRBJ2-1; the TCRdb call, TRBD2, lacks DNA for checking. CDR3 size: 13 residues. Germline CDR1 is SGDLS and CDR2 is YYNGEE. The CDR3 is CASSVGTSDEQFF.

V is TRBV28 and J is TRBJ2-1. This CDR3 comprises 15 residues. The V gene's germline CDR1 is MDHEN and CDR2 SYDVKM. The CDR3 loop reads CASSLVAELYNEQFF.

The genes are TRBV10-2 and TRBJ2-4; TCRdb picks TRBD1, but there is no DNA to check that call. Looked up from germline, CDR1 is WSHSY and CDR2 is SAAADI. This CDR3 contains 13 residues. CDR3 loop: CASSGLTGVEQYF.

The rearrangement links TRBV27 to TRBJ2-7; TCRdb selects TRBD1, and the lack of DNA leaves this call unchecked. The germline V gene encodes CDR1 MNHEY and CDR2 SMNVEV (reference sequence). The CDR3 totals 14 residues. The CDR3 sequence is CASSPAGQIYEQYF.

This chain joins TRBV29-1 and TRBJ2-1; TCRdb outputs TRBD1, but without DNA this stays unchecked. The CDR3 spans 14 residues. Per the germline V gene, CDR1 is SQVTM and CDR2 is ANQGSEA. The CDR3 region is CSVLWDKGANEQFF.

The rearrangement links TRBV7-9 to TRBJ1-4. Germline CDR1 is SEHNR and CDR2 is FQNEAQ (reference sequence). The CDR3 has 15 amino acids. This chain's CDR3 is CASSLSRQVGEKLFF. Full variable domain (outside the CDR3, taken from reference TRBV7-9 and TRBJ1-4): DTGVSQNPRHKITKRGQNVTFRCDPISEHNRLYWYRQTLGQGPEFLTYFQNEAQLEKSRLLSDRFSAERPKGSFSTLEIQRTEQGDSAMYLCASSLSRQVGEKLFFGSGTQLSVL.

This chain uses TRBV10-1 with TRBJ1-1. CDR3 length: 14 residues. The germline gives CDR1 WNHNN, CDR2 SYGVQD (reference sequence). CDR3 loop: CASSEGVVDTEAFF.

This sequence joins TRBV20-1 and TRBJ2-1. The CDR3 extends over 13 amino acids. Germline V gives CDR1 DFQATT, CDR2 SNEGSKA (reference sequence). This CDR3 reads CSATRPSYNEQFF.

The chain is built from TRBV6-5 and TRBJ2-3; checking the TCRdb D call of TRBD1 is not possible without DNA. The CDR3 is 13 residues long. The germline CDR1 and CDR2 sequences are MNHEY and SVGAGI. CDR3 region: CASSPGYTDTQYF.

The chain uses TRBV4-1 and TRBJ2-7; TCRdb outputs TRBD2, but without DNA this stays unchecked. CDR3 size: 15 residues. Germline values: CDR1 MGHRA, CDR2 YSYEKL. The CDR3 sequence: CASSQGRLARTEQYF.

The gene calls are TRBV20-1 and TRBJ2-1. Per germline, CDR1 DFQATT and CDR2 SNEGSKA (reference sequence). The CDR3 runs to 16 residues. CDR3: CSARDLLGRLSNEQFF.

The chain combines TRBV6-2 or TRBV6-3 with TRBJ2-7. CDR3 length: 12 amino acids. Germline loops: CDR1 MNHEY, CDR2 SVGEGT. CDR3 region: CASSSRPYKQYF.

The V gene is TRBV7-3, the J gene TRBJ2-7; TCRdb returns TRBD1, unconfirmable since there is no DNA. CDR1 and CDR2 (germline): SGHTA, FQGTGA. CDR3 length: 15 amino acids. Here the CDR3 reads CASSLCGGDSYEQYF.

V gene TRBV4-2 combines with J gene TRBJ2-1; as DNA is missing, the TRBD1 call by TCRdb cannot be tested. Germline values: CDR1 LGHNA, CDR2 YNFKEQ. CDR3 length: 16 amino acids. CDR3: CASTTGAYAGSDEQFF.

This chain links TRBV28 with TRBJ2-1; TCRdb's D call, TRBD1, is unchecked because there is no DNA. Germline CDR1 is MDHEN and CDR2 is SYDVKM. CDR3 length equals 16 residues. The CDR3: CASPPPTSTEYNEQFF. Drawing the rest from reference TRBV28 and TRBJ2-1, the complete variable domain is DVKVTQSSRYLVKRTGEKVFLECVQDMDHENMFWYRQDPGLGLRLIYFSYDVKMKEKGDIPEGYSVSREKKERFSLILESASTNQTSMYLCASPPPTSTEYNEQFFGPGTRLTVL.

CDR3 protein: CASMEGILADTQYF. This chain links TRBV5-1 with TRBJ2-3; TCRdb's D call of TRBD2 is untestable without DNA. This CDR3 contains 14 residues. Germline V gene lookup returns CDR1 SGHRS and CDR2 YFSETQ.

V is TRBV4-3 and J is TRBJ2-7. From germline, CDR1 is LGHNA and CDR2 YSLEER. This CDR3 spans 15 amino acids. CDR3 amino acids: CASSQAASSSYEQYF.

This CDR3 reads CASSLGGQGFSGANVLTF. The chain uses TRBV7-3 and TRBJ2-6; the D call of TRBD1 rests on TCRdb alone, since no DNA is present to check it. Germline CDR1 is SGHTA and CDR2 is FQGTGA. The CDR3 spans 18 residues.

The chain has TRBV12-3 or TRBV12-4 and TRBJ2-2; TCRdb's D call of TRBD2 is untestable without DNA. This CDR3 has 17 amino acids. CDR3 in amino acids: CASSPSLAGGPHGELFF.